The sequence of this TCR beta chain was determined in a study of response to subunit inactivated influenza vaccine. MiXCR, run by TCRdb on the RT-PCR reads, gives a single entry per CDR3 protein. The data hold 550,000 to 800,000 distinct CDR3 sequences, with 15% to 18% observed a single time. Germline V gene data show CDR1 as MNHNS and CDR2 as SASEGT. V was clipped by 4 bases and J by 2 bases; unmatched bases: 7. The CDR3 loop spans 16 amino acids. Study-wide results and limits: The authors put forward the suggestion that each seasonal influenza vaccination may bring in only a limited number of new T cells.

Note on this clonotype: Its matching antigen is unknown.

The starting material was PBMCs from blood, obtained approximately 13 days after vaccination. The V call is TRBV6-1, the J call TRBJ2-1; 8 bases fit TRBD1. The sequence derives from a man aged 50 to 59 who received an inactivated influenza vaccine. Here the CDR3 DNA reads TGTGCCAGCAGTGCCGGACAGGGAGTACCCTACAATGAGCAGTTCTTC. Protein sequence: CASSAGQGVPYNEQFF.